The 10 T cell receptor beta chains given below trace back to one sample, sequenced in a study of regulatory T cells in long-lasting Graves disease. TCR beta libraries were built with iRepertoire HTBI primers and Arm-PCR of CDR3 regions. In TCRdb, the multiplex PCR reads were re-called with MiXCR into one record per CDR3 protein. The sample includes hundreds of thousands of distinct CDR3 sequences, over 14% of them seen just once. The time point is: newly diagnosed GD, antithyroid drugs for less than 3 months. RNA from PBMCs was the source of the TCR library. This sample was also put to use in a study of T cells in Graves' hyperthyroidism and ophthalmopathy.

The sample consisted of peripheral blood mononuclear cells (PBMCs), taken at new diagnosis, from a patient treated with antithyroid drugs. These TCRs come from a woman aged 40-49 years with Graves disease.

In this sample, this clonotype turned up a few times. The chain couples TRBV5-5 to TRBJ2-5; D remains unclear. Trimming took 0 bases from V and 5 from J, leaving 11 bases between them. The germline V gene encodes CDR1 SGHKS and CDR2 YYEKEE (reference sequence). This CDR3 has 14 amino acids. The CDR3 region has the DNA TGTGCCAGCAGCTTGGCCGGTAAGGTGGAGACCCAGTACTTC. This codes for CASSLAGKVETQYF.

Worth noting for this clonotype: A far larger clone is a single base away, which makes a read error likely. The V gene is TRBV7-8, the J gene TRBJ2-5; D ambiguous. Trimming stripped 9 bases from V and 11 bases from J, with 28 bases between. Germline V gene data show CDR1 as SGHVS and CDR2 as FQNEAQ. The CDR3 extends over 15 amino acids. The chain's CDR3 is CASTSSRPPYNEQYF. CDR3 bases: TGTGCCAGTACCTCAAGCCGTCCTCCCTACAATGAGCAGTACTTC.

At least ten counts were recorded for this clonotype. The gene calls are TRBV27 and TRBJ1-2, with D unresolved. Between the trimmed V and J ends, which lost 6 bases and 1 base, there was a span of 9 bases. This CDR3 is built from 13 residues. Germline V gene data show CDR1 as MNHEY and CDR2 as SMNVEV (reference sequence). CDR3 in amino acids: CASSLRGNYGYTF. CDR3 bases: TGTGCCAGCAGCTTACGGGGTAACTATGGCTACACCTTC.

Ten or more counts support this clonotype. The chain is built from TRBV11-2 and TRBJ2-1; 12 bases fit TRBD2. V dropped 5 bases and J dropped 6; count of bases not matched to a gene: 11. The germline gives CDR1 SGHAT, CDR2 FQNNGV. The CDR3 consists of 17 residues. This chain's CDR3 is CASSPLASGRAPNEQFF. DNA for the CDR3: TGTGCCAGCAGCCCCCTGGCTAGCGGGAGGGCTCCCAATGAGCAGTTCTTC.

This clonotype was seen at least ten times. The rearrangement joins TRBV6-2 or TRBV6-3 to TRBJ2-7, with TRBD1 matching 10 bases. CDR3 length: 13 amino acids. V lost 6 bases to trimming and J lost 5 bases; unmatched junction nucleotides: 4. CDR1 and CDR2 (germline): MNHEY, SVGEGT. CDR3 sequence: CASRIGTGDEQYF. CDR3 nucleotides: TGTGCCAGCAGGATCGGGACAGGGGACGAGCAGTACTTC.

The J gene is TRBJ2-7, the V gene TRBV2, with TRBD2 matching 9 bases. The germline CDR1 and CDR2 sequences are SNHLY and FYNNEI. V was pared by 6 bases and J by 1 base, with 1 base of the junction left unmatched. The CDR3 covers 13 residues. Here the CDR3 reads CASRREGSYEQYF. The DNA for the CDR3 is TGTGCCAGCAGGCGGGAGGGATCCTACGAGCAGTACTTC.

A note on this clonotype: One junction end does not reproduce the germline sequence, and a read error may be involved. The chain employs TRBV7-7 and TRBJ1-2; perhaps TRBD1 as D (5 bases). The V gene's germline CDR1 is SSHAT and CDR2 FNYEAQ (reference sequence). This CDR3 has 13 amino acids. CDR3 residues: CASTTRDNYGYTF. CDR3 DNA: TGTGCTAGCACGACCCGGGACAACTATGGCTACACCTTC. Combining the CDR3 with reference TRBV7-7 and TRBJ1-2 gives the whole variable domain GAGVSQSPRYKVTKRGQDVTLRCDPISSHATLYWYQQALGQGPEFLTYFNYEAQPDKSGLPSDRFSAERPEGSISTLTIQRTEQRDSAMYRCASTTRDNYGYTFGSGTRLTVV.

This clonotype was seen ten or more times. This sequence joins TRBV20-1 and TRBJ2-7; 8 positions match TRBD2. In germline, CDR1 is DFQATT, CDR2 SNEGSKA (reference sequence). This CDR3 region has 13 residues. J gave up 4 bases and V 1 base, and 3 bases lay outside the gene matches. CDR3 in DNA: TGCAGTGCTAGAGGGACTAGCAGTTACGAGCAGTACTTC. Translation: CSARGTSSYEQYF.

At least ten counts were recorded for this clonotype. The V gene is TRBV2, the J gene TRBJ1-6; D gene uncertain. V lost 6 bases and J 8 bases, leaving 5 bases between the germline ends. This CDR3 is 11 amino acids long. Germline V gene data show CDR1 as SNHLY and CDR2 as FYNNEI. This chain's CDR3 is CASRMDSPLHF. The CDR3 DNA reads TGTGCCAGCAGGATGGATTCACCCCTCCACTTT.

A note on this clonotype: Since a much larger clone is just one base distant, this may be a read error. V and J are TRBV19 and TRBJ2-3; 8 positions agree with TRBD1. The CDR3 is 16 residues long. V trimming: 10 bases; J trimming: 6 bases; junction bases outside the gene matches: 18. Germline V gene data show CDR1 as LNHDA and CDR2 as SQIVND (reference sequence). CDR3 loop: CATTEDWTGPLDTQYF. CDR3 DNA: TGTGCCACCACAGAAGATTGGACAGGGCCCCTCGATACGCAGTATTTT.